The T cell receptor beta chain described here comes from a study of beta chain features in type 1 diabetes. This clone was counted only a few times. The germline V and J ends were trimmed by 0 bases and 9 bases, with 12 bases remaining between them. This CDR3 is 13 amino acids long. In germline, CDR1 is SGHKS, CDR2 YYEKEE (reference sequence). Sequencing targeted expressed TCRB transcripts, as all isolated RNA had been reverse transcribed. The data were produced by immunoSEQ multiplex PCR, yet TCRdb's version contains in-frame clones alone and is incomplete. The table includes some 270,000 clones, roughly 14% detected once.

Sequencing used naive CD4+ T cells from blood. This receptor was obtained from a woman between 40 and 55 years old in good health. The gene calls are TRBV5-5 and TRBJ2-5; D is undetermined. In DNA, the CDR3 is TGTGCCAGCAGCTTGGGACCGGAGTGGGCCCAGTACTTC. Protein product: CASSLGPEWAQYF.